This T cell receptor beta chain stems from a study of shared clonotypes between healthy human individuals. Selected positively for CCR7 and CD45RO-negative, naive CD8 cells excluded terminally differentiated effector memory CD45RA+ cells. The CDR3 is 14 amino acids. Trimming took 3 bases from V and 1 from J, leaving 9 bases between them. Germline CDR1 MDHEN, CDR2 SYDVKM. Using about 190 ng DNA, tens of thousands of T cell genomes, the sorted-subset replicate PCRs were run. The table came from immunoSEQ multiplex PCR; TCRdb's copy has only in-frame clones and leaves some out. The sample yields around 1.9 million clones, 93% seen once.

Specimen: naive CD8+ T cells from PBMCs. This sequence originates from a man younger than 35 in good health. Some clones in this sample may be carry-over from other donors' samples. J is TRBJ1-1 and V is TRBV28; no reliable D call. For the CDR3, the DNA is TGTGCCAGCAGTTTGCGTCCTCCGAACACTGAAGCTTTCTTT. Protein product: CASSLRPPNTEAFF.